The present T cell receptor (beta chain) was sequenced within a study of beta chain features in type 1 diabetes. Study-wide results and limits: Unsettled here was the matter of whether HLA type influences TCRB rearrangement.

Comments on this clone: Its antigen is unknown.

Sequencing targeted expressed TCRB transcripts, as all isolated RNA had been reverse transcribed. It was found that naive, central memory and regulatory T cell samples averaged roughly 3.6 million reads. Assay: immunoSEQ multiplex PCR; the TCRdb copy retains only in-frame clones and omits some. The data show approximately 250,000 clones, over 7.5% seen once. V lost 6 bases and J lost 8; bases outside the gene matches: 6. The CDR3 spans 12 residues. Per the germline V gene, CDR1 is SGHNT and CDR2 is YYREEE (reference sequence). The sample consisted of naive CD4+ T cells from blood. This clonotype was obtained from a woman between 18 and 30 years old in good health. The chain links TRBV5-4 to TRBJ1-1; 8 bases line up with TRBD1. The CDR3 DNA sequence: TGTGCCAGCAACCGACAGGGGATGGAAGCTTTCTTT. Residues: CASNRQGMEAFF. Full variable domain (outside the CDR3, taken from reference TRBV5-4 and TRBJ1-1): ETGVTQSPTHLIKTRGQQVTLRCSSQSGHNTVSWYQQALGQGPQFIFQYYREEENGRGNFPPRFSGLQFPNYSSELNVNALELDDSALYLCASNRQGMEAFFGQGTRLTVV.